This T cell receptor (beta chain) was identified during a study of CD8+ T cells in alopecia areata. The treatment is: oral pan-JAK inhibitor, 5-10 mg twice daily. The CDR3 totals 15 residues. The germline V gene encodes CDR1 SGDLS and CDR2 YYNGEE. Deletions cut 0 bases from V and 0 bases from J, with 7 bases between. cDNA reverse transcribed from extracted RNA served as the sequencing template. Profiling relied on immunoSEQ multiplex PCR, and the TCRdb table lists in-frame clones only, not all of them. The sample shows 95,000 to 150,000 clones, over 55% of them seen only once. The clonotype was recovered from a human donor with alopecia areata. The sequencing used CD4+ T cells sorted from blood, collected at week 4, from a patient treated with tofacitinib. The V and J genes are TRBV9 and TRBJ2-4; D is unresolved. This chain's CDR3 is CASSVAWGAKNIQYF. The CDR3 region has the DNA TGTGCCAGCAGCGTAGCCTGGGGAGCCAAAAACATTCAGTACTTC. The full variable domain, completed using reference TRBV9 and TRBJ2-4, is DSGVTQTPKHLITATGQRVTLRCSPRSGDLSVYWYQQSLDQGLQFLIQYYNGEERAKGNILERFSAQQFPDLHSELNLSSLELGDSALYFCASSVAWGAKNIQYFGAGTRLSVL.